Here is one TCR beta chain with its context. The target antigen is unknown. These data are taken from a study of cytomegalovirus exposure and HLA in healthy donors. Both 60 Vbeta primers and 13 Jbeta primers went into the PCR. The table came from immunoSEQ multiplex PCR; TCRdb's copy has only in-frame clones and leaves some out. Found here are 95,000 to 100,000 clones, around 83% of them singletons; the top ten hold approximately 3.6%. In germline, CDR1 is LNHDA, CDR2 SQIVND (reference sequence). This CDR3 is 13 amino acids long. Trimming removed 6 bases at V and 4 bases at J, with 10 bases between. Study observations and caveats: 150 or so TCR beta chains were listed as cytomegalovirus-associated.

The TCR originated in a man aged 25 to 45 in good health and CMV-seronegative. Sequencing used PBMCs. The chain recombines TRBV19 with TRBJ1-3, with D possibly TRBD1 on 5 matching bases. CDR3 sequence: CASSREAGNTIYF. The CDR3 DNA is TGTGCCAGTAGCAGGGAGGCGGGAAACACCATATATTTT.